The rows below give T cell receptor beta chains drawn from one sample of a study of T-cell reconstitution after alpha-beta-depleted transplantation in children. TCRdb passed the PCR reads through MiXCR, listing each CDR3 protein once. The sample has about 640,000 distinct CDR3 sequences, roughly 13% seen once. The input for sequencing was PBMCs, mostly from graft donor cells, taken 360 days after TCRalphabeta/CD19-depleted stem cell transplant. The source is a male patient under 18 who had a stem cell transplant for acute myeloid leukemia, so the T cells may come from the graft donor. The CDR3 runs from the conserved cysteine through the conserved F or W. A D gene is named only where the DNA matches it firmly. Clone size, where shown, is once, few, many, or a class for clones that have expanded.

abundance: few; j_gene: TRBJ2-2; d_gene: .; v_gene: TRBV6-5; CDR3aa: CASSYRAANTGELFF; CDR3nt: TGTGCCAGCAGCTACAGGGCCGCGAACACCGGGGAGCTGTTTTTT
abundance: many; j_gene: TRBJ2-7; d_gene: TRBD2; v_gene: TRBV28; CDR3aa: CASVAGGPIYEQYF; CDR3nt: TGTGCCAGCGTGGCGGGAGGGCCTATTTACGAGCAGTACTTC
abundance: few; j_gene: TRBJ2-3; d_gene: TRBD1; v_gene: TRBV11-1; CDR3aa: CASSSVTGTGGGGERTDTQYF; CDR3nt: TGTGCCAGCAGCTCCGTAACCGGGACAGGGGGCGGCGGGGAGAGGACAGATACGCAGTATTTT
abundance: .; j_gene: TRBJ2-1; d_gene: .; v_gene: TRBV28; CDR3aa: CASSLGIQGAEQFF; CDR3nt: TGTGCCAGCAGTTTAGGGATCCAGGGAGCTGAGCAGTTCTTC
abundance: .; j_gene: TRBJ2-5; d_gene: .; v_gene: TRBV7-9; CDR3aa: CASSLIPQRQETQYF; CDR3nt: TGTGCCAGCAGCTTAATCCCACAAAGGCAAGAGACCCAGTACTTC
abundance: few; j_gene: TRBJ2-5; d_gene: .; v_gene: TRBV7-6; CDR3aa: CASSAQGPVGTQYF; CDR3nt: TGTGCCAGCAGCGCGCAGGGGCCAGTGGGGACCCAGTACTTC
abundance: few; j_gene: TRBJ2-1; d_gene: .; v_gene: TRBV14; CDR3aa: CASSQDANRRNEQFF; CDR3nt: TGTGCCAGCAGCCAAGATGCTAACAGAAGGAATGAGCAGTTCTTC
abundance: .; j_gene: TRBJ2-3; d_gene: .; v_gene: TRBV6-2/TRBV6-3; CDR3aa: CASKGMRSTDTQYF; CDR3nt: TGTGCCAGCAAAGGGATGAGGAGCACAGATACGCAGTATTTT
abundance: few; j_gene: TRBJ2-3; d_gene: .; v_gene: TRBV28; CDR3aa: CASRGDALGTDTQYF; CDR3nt: TGTGCCAGCAGAGGGGACGCCCTTGGCACAGATACGCAGTATTTT
abundance: .; j_gene: TRBJ2-3; d_gene: .; v_gene: TRBV7-3; CDR3aa: CASSLPYTDTQYF; CDR3nt: TGTGCCAGCAGCTTACCATACACAGATACGCAGTATTTT
abundance: .; j_gene: TRBJ1-5; d_gene: TRBD1; v_gene: TRBV12-3/TRBV12-4; CDR3aa: CASSLTGGPNQPQHF; CDR3nt: TGTGCCAGCAGTTTGACAGGGGGCCCTAATCAGCCCCAGCATTTT
abundance: few; j_gene: TRBJ2-4; d_gene: .; v_gene: TRBV5-1; CDR3aa: CASSLPQGTIQYF; CDR3nt: TGCGCCAGCAGCTTGCCCCAGGGAACGATTCAGTACTTC
abundance: .; j_gene: TRBJ2-5; d_gene: TRBD1; v_gene: TRBV12-3/TRBV12-4; CDR3aa: CASSNRDRGTETQYF; CDR3nt: TGTGCCAGCAGTAACCGGGACAGGGGTACGGAGACCCAGTACTTC
abundance: .; j_gene: TRBJ2-2; d_gene: .; v_gene: TRBV20-1; CDR3aa: CSANEGSGELFF; CDR3nt: TGCAGTGCTAATGAGGGATCTGGGGAGCTGTTTTTT
abundance: many; j_gene: TRBJ2-7; d_gene: .; v_gene: TRBV20-1; CDR3aa: CSAADPYEQYF; CDR3nt: TGCAGTGCAGCGGACCCTTACGAGCAGTACTTC
abundance: few; j_gene: TRBJ2-2; d_gene: .; v_gene: TRBV2; CDR3aa: CASSERGGELFF; CDR3nt: TGTGCCAGCAGTGAACGGGGGGGGGAGCTGTTTTTT
abundance: .; j_gene: TRBJ2-1; d_gene: .; v_gene: TRBV7-2; CDR3aa: CASSLMGPFPEQFF; CDR3nt: TGTGCCAGCAGCTTAATGGGCCCCTTTCCTGAGCAGTTCTTC
abundance: many; j_gene: TRBJ2-7; d_gene: .; v_gene: TRBV29-1; CDR3aa: CSVDGAGSYEQYF; CDR3nt: TGCAGCGTTGATGGCGCGGGGTCCTACGAGCAGTACTTC
abundance: .; j_gene: TRBJ2-1; d_gene: .; v_gene: TRBV7-9; CDR3aa: CASSLGTGTSYNEQFF; CDR3nt: TGTGCCAGCAGCTTAGGTACAGGCACTAGCTACAATGAGCAGTTCTTC
abundance: few; j_gene: TRBJ2-1; d_gene: .; v_gene: TRBV7-3; CDR3aa: CASSSLKLLSSYNEQFF; CDR3nt: TGTGCCAGCAGCTCCTTAAAACTTCTGAGCTCCTACAATGAGCAGTTCTTC
abundance: .; j_gene: TRBJ2-7; d_gene: TRBD1; v_gene: TRBV7-6; CDR3aa: CASSLGQARYEQYF; CDR3nt: TGTGCCAGCAGCTTGGGACAGGCCCGCTACGAGCAGTACTTC
abundance: many; j_gene: TRBJ2-7; d_gene: .; v_gene: TRBV6-5; CDR3aa: CASSSGWGEQYF; CDR3nt: TGTGCCAGCAGTTCCGGGTGGGGCGAGCAGTACTTC
abundance: few; j_gene: TRBJ2-1; d_gene: .; v_gene: TRBV7-9; CDR3aa: CASSLPNEQFF; CDR3nt: TGTGCCAGCAGCCTCCCTAATGAGCAGTTCTTC
abundance: many; j_gene: TRBJ2-5; d_gene: TRBD2; v_gene: TRBV12-3/TRBV12-4; CDR3aa: CASTLAGVQETQYF; CDR3nt: TGTGCCAGTACACTAGCGGGAGTCCAAGAGACCCAGTACTTC
abundance: many; j_gene: TRBJ2-3; d_gene: .; v_gene: TRBV7-2; CDR3aa: CASSLLGPGGDTQYF; CDR3nt: TGTGCCAGCAGCCTCCTAGGACCCGGGGGAGATACGCAGTATTTT
abundance: few; j_gene: TRBJ2-4; d_gene: .; v_gene: TRBV7-8; CDR3aa: CASSLGLQNIQYF; CDR3nt: TGTGCCAGCAGCTTAGGGCTACAGAACATTCAGTACTTC
abundance: few; j_gene: TRBJ2-7; d_gene: TRBD2; v_gene: TRBV2; CDR3aa: CASTTSGRSNEQYF; CDR3nt: TGTGCCAGCACGACTAGCGGGAGGAGTAACGAGCAGTACTTC
abundance: few; j_gene: TRBJ2-5; d_gene: .; v_gene: TRBV20-1; CDR3aa: CSARKARGDQETQYF; CDR3nt: TGCAGTGCTAGAAAAGCGAGGGGGGACCAAGAGACCCAGTACTTC
abundance: few; j_gene: TRBJ2-3; d_gene: .; v_gene: TRBV7-3; CDR3aa: CASSFLGEADTQYF; CDR3nt: TGTGCCAGCAGCTTTTTAGGAGAGGCAGATACGCAGTATTTT
abundance: .; j_gene: TRBJ2-7; d_gene: .; v_gene: TRBV5-1; CDR3aa: CASSILPRDNHFPYEQYF; CDR3nt: TGCGCCAGCAGCATACTACCCCGGGACAACCACTTCCCCTACGAGCAGTACTTC
abundance: many; j_gene: TRBJ2-1; d_gene: TRBD2; v_gene: TRBV29-1; CDR3aa: CSVLGLAGAGIYNEQFF; CDR3nt: TGCAGCGTCCTGGGACTAGCGGGAGCGGGGATATACAATGAGCAGTTCTTC
abundance: .; j_gene: TRBJ2-5; d_gene: TRBD2; v_gene: TRBV7-2; CDR3aa: CASSLDLAGDGTQYF; CDR3nt: TGTGCCAGCAGCTTAGATCTAGCGGGAGATGGGACCCAGTACTTC
abundance: few; j_gene: TRBJ2-7; d_gene: .; v_gene: TRBV7-2; CDR3aa: CASSLEGTEWDEQYF; CDR3nt: TGTGCCAGCAGCTTAGAGGGGACGGAGTGGGACGAGCAGTACTTC
abundance: few; j_gene: TRBJ1-5; d_gene: .; v_gene: TRBV12-3/TRBV12-4; CDR3aa: CASNWRGAQHF; CDR3nt: TGTGCCAGCAACTGGAGGGGGGCCCAGCATTTT
abundance: many; j_gene: TRBJ2-1; d_gene: .; v_gene: TRBV9; CDR3aa: CASSVGPPYEQFF; CDR3nt: TGTGCCAGCAGCGTAGGTCCCCCCTATGAGCAGTTCTTC
abundance: many; j_gene: TRBJ2-1; d_gene: .; v_gene: TRBV7-9; CDR3aa: CAPQPGSNEQFF; CDR3nt: TGTGCCCCCCAGCCAGGGTCCAATGAGCAGTTCTTC
abundance: few; j_gene: TRBJ1-5; d_gene: .; v_gene: TRBV6-2/TRBV6-3; CDR3aa: CASSPPGNQPQHF; CDR3nt: TGTGCCAGCAGTCCTCCAGGGAATCAGCCCCAGCATTTT
abundance: .; j_gene: TRBJ2-1; d_gene: TRBD1; v_gene: TRBV4-3; CDR3aa: CASSQEGTANNEQFF; CDR3nt: TGCGCCAGCAGCCAAGAGGGGACAGCCAACAATGAGCAGTTCTTC
abundance: .; j_gene: TRBJ1-5; d_gene: .; v_gene: TRBV19; CDR3aa: CASSMTDLSYQPQHF; CDR3nt: TGTGCCAGTAGTATGACAGACCTATCTTATCAGCCCCAGCATTTT
abundance: .; j_gene: TRBJ2-7; d_gene: TRBD1; v_gene: TRBV13; CDR3aa: CASSTGGIGSYEQYF; CDR3nt: TGTGCCAGCAGCACAGGGGGCATTGGGTCCTACGAGCAGTACTTC
abundance: .; j_gene: TRBJ2-1; d_gene: TRBD2; v_gene: TRBV14; CDR3aa: CASSQYQGLAGVEQFF; CDR3nt: TGTGCCAGCAGCCAATATCAAGGACTAGCGGGAGTAGAGCAGTTCTTC
abundance: .; j_gene: TRBJ2-3; d_gene: .; v_gene: TRBV4-2; CDR3aa: CASRPDMGVGTDTQYF; CDR3nt: TGTGCCAGCAGGCCTGACATGGGGGTCGGCACAGATACGCAGTATTTT
abundance: many; j_gene: TRBJ1-1; d_gene: .; v_gene: TRBV7-9; CDR3aa: CASSFSHIRTGTEAFF; CDR3nt: TGTGCCAGCAGCTTTTCCCACATCCGGACCGGCACTGAAGCTTTCTTT
abundance: .; j_gene: TRBJ2-2; d_gene: .; v_gene: TRBV12-3/TRBV12-4; CDR3aa: CASSFLYTGELFF; CDR3nt: TGTGCCAGCAGTTTCCTGTACACCGGGGAGCTGTTTTTT
abundance: few; j_gene: TRBJ2-3; d_gene: .; v_gene: TRBV27; CDR3aa: CASSSRADTQYF; CDR3nt: TGTGCCAGCAGTTCTAGAGCAGATACGCAGTATTTT
abundance: .; j_gene: TRBJ2-3; d_gene: TRBD2; v_gene: TRBV29-1; CDR3aa: CSVRPGLAGGSTDTQYF; CDR3nt: TGCAGCGTTCGACCGGGACTAGCGGGAGGGAGCACAGATACGCAGTATTTT
abundance: few; j_gene: TRBJ2-6; d_gene: TRBD1; v_gene: TRBV4-3; CDR3aa: CASSQAGQVPGANVLTF; CDR3nt: TGCGCCAGCAGCCAAGCTGGACAGGTCCCTGGGGCCAACGTCCTGACTTTC
abundance: .; j_gene: TRBJ2-3; d_gene: TRBD2; v_gene: TRBV7-3; CDR3aa: CASSPGGRGTDTQYF; CDR3nt: TGTGCCAGCAGCCCCGGAGGGAGGGGCACAGATACGCAGTATTTT
abundance: few; j_gene: TRBJ2-5; d_gene: .; v_gene: TRBV7-3; CDR3aa: CASSPLPRWETQYF; CDR3nt: TGTGCCAGCAGCCCGCTACCTCGTTGGGAGACCCAGTACTTC
abundance: .; j_gene: TRBJ2-7; d_gene: TRBD1; v_gene: TRBV7-8; CDR3aa: CASSPRQGTPEQYF; CDR3nt: TGTGCCAGCAGCCCCCGACAGGGTACCCCTGAGCAGTACTTC
abundance: few; j_gene: TRBJ2-7; d_gene: .; v_gene: TRBV20-1; CDR3aa: CSARDHAGILGFGYEQYF; CDR3nt: TGCAGTGCTAGAGATCACGCAGGGATCCTAGGATTCGGCTACGAGCAGTACTTC
abundance: many; j_gene: TRBJ2-3; d_gene: TRBD2; v_gene: TRBV5-1; CDR3aa: CASSPTGTSLRPDTQYF; CDR3nt: TGCGCCAGCAGCCCGACCGGGACTAGCCTTAGGCCAGATACGCAGTATTTT
abundance: many; j_gene: TRBJ2-7; d_gene: .; v_gene: TRBV28; CDR3aa: CASSLISYEQYF; CDR3nt: TGTGCCAGCAGTCTCATCTCCTACGAGCAGTACTTC
abundance: many; j_gene: TRBJ2-3; d_gene: .; v_gene: TRBV15; CDR3aa: CATSRDVPTSSTDTQYF; CDR3nt: TGTGCCACCAGCAGAGATGTACCTACTTCTAGCACAGATACGCAGTATTTT
abundance: few; j_gene: TRBJ2-7; d_gene: TRBD2; v_gene: TRBV5-6; CDR3aa: CASTNLAGAYEQYF; CDR3nt: TGTGCCAGCACCAACCTAGCGGGAGCCTACGAGCAGTACTTC
abundance: few; j_gene: TRBJ2-7; d_gene: .; v_gene: TRBV14; CDR3aa: CASSPVMRDLLYEQYF; CDR3nt: TGTGCCAGCAGCCCAGTCATGCGGGATCTGTTATACGAGCAGTACTTC